This T cell receptor beta chain stems from a study of cytomegalovirus exposure and HLA in healthy donors. With 4 bases removed from V and 5 bases from J, the gap between germline ends came to 17 bases. The germline V gene encodes CDR1 LNHNV and CDR2 YYDKDF (reference sequence). This CDR3 comprises 15 residues. With 60 Vbeta and 13 Jbeta primers, the PCR was carried out. Clones were sequenced by immunoSEQ multiplex PCR, and TCRdb holds only the in-frame ones, with some missing. The repertoire holds around 76,000 clones, 65% to 75% seen once, with roughly 16% in the top ten. The sequence came from a woman in her thirties or forties in good health and CMV-seropositive. The chain employs TRBV15 and TRBJ1-2; D perhaps matches TRBD1 (5 bases). The specimen sequenced was PBMCs. The CDR3 region is CATSTEPAGGYGYTF. The DNA of the CDR3 is TGTGCCACCAGCACAGAACCTGCGGGGGGGTATGGCTACACCTTC.